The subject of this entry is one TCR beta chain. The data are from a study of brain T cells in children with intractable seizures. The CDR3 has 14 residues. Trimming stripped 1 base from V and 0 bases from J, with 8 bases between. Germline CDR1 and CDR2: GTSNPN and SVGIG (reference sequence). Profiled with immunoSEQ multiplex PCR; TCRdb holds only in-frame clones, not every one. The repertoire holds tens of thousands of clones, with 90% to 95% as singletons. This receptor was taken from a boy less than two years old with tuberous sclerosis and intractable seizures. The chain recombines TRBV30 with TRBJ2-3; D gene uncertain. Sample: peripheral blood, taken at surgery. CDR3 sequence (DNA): TGTGCCTGGAGTGCGGGCAGAAGCACAGATACGCAGTATTTT. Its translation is CAWSAGRSTDTQYF. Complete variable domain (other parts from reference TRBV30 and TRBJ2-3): SQTIHQWPATLVQPVGSPLSLECTVEGTSNPNLYWYRQAAGRGLQLLFYSVGIGQISSEVPQNLSASRPQDRQFILSSKKLLLSDSGFYLCAWSAGRSTDTQYFGPGTRLTVL.